This T cell receptor (beta chain) was identified in a study of molecular identifiers for immune sequencing clone quantification. TCRdb used MiXCR to reprocess the PCR reads, holding one entry per CDR3 protein. This sample has 85,000 to 95,000 distinct CDR3 sequences, with over 15% found just once. This clonotype was seen at least ten times. Germline lookup yields CDR1 MNHEY and CDR2 SVGEGT. The CDR3 contains 14 residues. Trimming stripped 6 bases from V and 3 bases from J, with 15 bases between. Sequencing was performed on naive CD8+ T cells from blood, with Jurkat cell RNA spiked in. Subset specified: FACS-sorted CD8+CD4-CCR7+CD45RA+ naive T cells. This chain connects TRBV6-2 or TRBV6-3 to TRBJ2-7; D gene ambiguous. This sequence originates from a human donor in good health. Some libraries in this study had Jurkat cell RNA spiked in. CDR3 residues: CASSHRLALYEQYF. The CDR3 nucleotides are TGTGCCAGCAGCCACCGTTTGGCCCTCTACGAGCAGTACTTC.